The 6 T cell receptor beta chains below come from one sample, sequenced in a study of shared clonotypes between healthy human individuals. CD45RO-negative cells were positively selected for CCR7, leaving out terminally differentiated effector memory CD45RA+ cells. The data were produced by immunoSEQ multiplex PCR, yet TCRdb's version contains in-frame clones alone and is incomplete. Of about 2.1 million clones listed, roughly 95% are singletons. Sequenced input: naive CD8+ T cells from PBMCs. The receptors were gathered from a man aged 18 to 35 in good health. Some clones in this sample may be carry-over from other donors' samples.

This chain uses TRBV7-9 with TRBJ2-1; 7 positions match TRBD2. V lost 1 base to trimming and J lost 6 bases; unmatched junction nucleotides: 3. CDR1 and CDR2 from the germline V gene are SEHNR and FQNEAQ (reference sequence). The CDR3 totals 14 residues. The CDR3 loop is CASSLGEGLNEQFF. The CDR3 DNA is TGTGCCAGCAGCTTAGGGGAGGGACTCAATGAGCAGTTCTTC.

CDR3 sequence (DNA): TGTGCCAGCAGCTTAGGGGTCCCGGGGGCGGAAGCAGATACGCAGTATTTT. Residues: CASSLGVPGAEADTQYF. This chain uses TRBV7-7 with TRBJ2-3; D assignment may be TRBD1 or TRBD2 (6 bases each). In germline, CDR1 is SSHAT, CDR2 FNYEAQ (reference sequence). The ends were cut back, 1 base at V and 4 bases at J, with 18 bases in the middle. This CDR3 has 17 amino acids.

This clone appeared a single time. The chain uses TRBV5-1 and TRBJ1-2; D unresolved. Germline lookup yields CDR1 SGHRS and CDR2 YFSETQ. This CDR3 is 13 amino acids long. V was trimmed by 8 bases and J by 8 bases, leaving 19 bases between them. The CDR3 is CASRILTIDGYTF. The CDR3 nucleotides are TGCGCCAGTCGAATTCTCACAATTGACGGCTACACCTTC.

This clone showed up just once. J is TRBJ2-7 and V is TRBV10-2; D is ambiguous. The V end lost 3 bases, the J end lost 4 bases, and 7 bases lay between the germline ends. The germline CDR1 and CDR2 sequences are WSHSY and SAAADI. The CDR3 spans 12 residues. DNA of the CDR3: TGCGCCAGCAGTGATGTGGGTTACGAGCAGTACTTC. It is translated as CASSDVGYEQYF.

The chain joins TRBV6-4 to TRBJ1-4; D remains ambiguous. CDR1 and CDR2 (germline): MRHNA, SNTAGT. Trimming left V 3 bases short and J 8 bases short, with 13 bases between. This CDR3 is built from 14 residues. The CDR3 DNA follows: TGTGCCAGCAGTGAATGGGCTGGGAACGAAAAACTGTTTTTT. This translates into CASSEWAGNEKLFF.

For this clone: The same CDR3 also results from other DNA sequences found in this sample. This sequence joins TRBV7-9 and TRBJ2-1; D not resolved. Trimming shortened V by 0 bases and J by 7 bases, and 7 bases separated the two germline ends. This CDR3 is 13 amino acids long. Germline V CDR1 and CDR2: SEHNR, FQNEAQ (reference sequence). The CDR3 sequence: CASSLAWGNEQFF. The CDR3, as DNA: TGTGCCAGCAGCTTAGCGTGGGGAAATGAGCAGTTCTTC.